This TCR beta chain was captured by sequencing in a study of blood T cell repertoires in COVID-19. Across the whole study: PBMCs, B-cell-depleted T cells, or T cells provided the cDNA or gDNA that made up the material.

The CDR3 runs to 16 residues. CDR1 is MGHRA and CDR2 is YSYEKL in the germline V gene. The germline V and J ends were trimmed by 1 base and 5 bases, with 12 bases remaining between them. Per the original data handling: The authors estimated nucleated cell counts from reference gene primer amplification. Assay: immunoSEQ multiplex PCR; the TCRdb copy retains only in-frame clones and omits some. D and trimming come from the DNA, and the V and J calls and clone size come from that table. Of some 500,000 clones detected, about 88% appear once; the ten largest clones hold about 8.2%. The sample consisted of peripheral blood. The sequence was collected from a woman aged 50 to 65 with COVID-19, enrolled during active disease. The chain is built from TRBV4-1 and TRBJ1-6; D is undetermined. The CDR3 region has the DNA TGCGCCAGCAGCCAAGTATCCGGGAAGGATAATTCACCCCTCCACTTT. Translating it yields CASSQVSGKDNSPLHF.